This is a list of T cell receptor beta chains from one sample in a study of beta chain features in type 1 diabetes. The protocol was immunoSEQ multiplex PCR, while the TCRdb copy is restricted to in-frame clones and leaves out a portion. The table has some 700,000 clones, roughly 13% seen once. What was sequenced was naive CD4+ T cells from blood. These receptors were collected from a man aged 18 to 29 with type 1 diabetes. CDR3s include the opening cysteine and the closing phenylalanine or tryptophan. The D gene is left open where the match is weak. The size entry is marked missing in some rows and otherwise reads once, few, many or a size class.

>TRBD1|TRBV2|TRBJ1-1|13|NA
CASSGQANTEAFF
TGTGCCAGTTCGGGACAGGCGAACACTGAAGCTTTCTTT
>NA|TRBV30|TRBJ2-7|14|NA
CAWAGWGGLGEQYF
TGTGCCTGGGCCGGCTGGGGAGGCCTGGGGGAGCAGTACTTC
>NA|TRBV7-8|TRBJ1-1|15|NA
CASSPVRGMNTEAFF
TGTGCCAGCAGTCCCGTGAGGGGCATGAACACTGAAGCTTTCTTT
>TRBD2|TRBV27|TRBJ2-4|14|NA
CASSPRGGGNIQYF
TGTGCCAGCAGTCCCCGCGGGGGAGGGAACATTCAGTACTTC
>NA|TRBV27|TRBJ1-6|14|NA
CASSTGQGNSPLHF
TGTGCCAGCAGTACAGGGCAGGGGAATTCACCCCTCCACTTT
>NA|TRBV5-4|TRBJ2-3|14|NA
CASSFGSGADTQYF
TGTGCCAGCAGCTTTGGTTCAGGGGCAGATACGCAGTATTTT
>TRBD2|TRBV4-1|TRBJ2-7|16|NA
CASSQAVLGGAPEQYF
TGCGCCAGCAGCCAAGCAGTCCTGGGAGGGGCGCCCGAGCAGTACTTC
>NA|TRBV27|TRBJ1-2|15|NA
CASSEKQRANYGYTF
TGTGCCAGCAGTGAGAAACAGCGAGCTAACTATGGCTACACCTTC
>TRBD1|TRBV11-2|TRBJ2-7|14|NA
CASSPGTGQGEQYF
TGTGCCAGCAGCCCCGGGACAGGCCAAGGCGAGCAGTACTTC
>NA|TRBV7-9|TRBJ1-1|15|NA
CASSLDAIQNTEAFF
TGTGCCAGCAGCTTAGACGCGATACAGAACACTGAAGCTTTCTTT
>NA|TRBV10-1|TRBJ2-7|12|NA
CASSDTRHEQYF
TGCGCCAGCAGTGATACCCGGCACGAGCAGTACTTC
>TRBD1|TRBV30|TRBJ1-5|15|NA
CAWGTGKVSNQPQHF
TGTGCCTGGGGGACAGGGAAAGTAAGCAATCAGCCCCAGCATTTT
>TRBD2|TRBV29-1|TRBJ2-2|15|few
CSVEGVAGGGGELFF
TGCAGCGTTGAAGGAGTAGCGGGGGGAGGCGGGGAGCTGTTTTTT
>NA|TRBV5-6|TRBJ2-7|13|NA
CASSLAGIGEQYF
TGTGCCAGCAGCTTGGCCGGGATTGGCGAGCAGTACTTC
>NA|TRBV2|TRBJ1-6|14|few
CASSGTVFNSPLHF
TGTGCCAGCAGTGGGACAGTCTTTAATTCACCCCTCCACTTT
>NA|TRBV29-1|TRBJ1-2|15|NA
CSVDGGAQGIYGYTF
TGCAGCGTTGACGGGGGGGCACAGGGCATCTATGGCTACACCTTC
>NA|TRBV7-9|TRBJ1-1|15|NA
CASSPGITENTEAFF
TGTGCCAGCAGCCCCGGAATAACGGAGAACACTGAAGCTTTCTTT
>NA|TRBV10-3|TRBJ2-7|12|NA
CAISATEGEQYF
TGTGCCATCAGTGCGACTGAGGGCGAGCAGTACTTC
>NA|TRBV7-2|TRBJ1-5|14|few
CASSQGQVNQPQHF
TGTGCCAGCAGCCAGGGGCAGGTCAATCAGCCCCAGCATTTT
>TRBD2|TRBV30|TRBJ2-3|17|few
CAWSGSRTSGGADTQYF
TGTGCCTGGAGTGGATCCCGGACTAGCGGGGGGGCGGATACGCAGTATTTT
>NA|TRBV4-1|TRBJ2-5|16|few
CASSLIPQGSEETQYF
TGCGCCAGCAGCCTAATCCCACAGGGTTCGGAAGAGACCCAGTACTTC
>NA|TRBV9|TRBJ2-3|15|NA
CASSVAGLGTDTQYF
TGTGCCAGCAGCGTAGCTGGGCTGGGCACAGATACGCAGTATTTT
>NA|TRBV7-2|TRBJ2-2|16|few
CASSLVLGSGTGELFF
TGTGCCAGCAGCTTAGTCTTAGGGTCAGGCACCGGGGAGCTGTTTTTT
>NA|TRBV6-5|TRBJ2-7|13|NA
CASRPLGGDEQYF
TGTGCCAGCAGGCCCCTCGGGGGAGACGAGCAGTACTTC
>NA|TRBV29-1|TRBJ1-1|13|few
CSVDKGGNTEAFF
TGCAGCGTTGATAAGGGGGGGAACACTGAAGCTTTCTTT
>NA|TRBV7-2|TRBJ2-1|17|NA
CASSLGAPGSPYNEQFF
TGTGCCAGCAGCTTAGGGGCGCCTGGGAGCCCTTACAATGAGCAGTTCTTC
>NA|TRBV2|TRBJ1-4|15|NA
CASSEDRAVQEKLFF
TGTGCCAGCAGTGAAGATAGGGCAGTTCAAGAAAAACTGTTTTTT
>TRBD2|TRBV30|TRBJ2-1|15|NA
CAWSLGAGGVNEQFF
TGTGCCTGGAGTCTTGGCGCCGGGGGGGTGAATGAGCAGTTCTTC
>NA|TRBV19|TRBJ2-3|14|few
CASSPGHSTDTQYF
TGTGCCAGTAGTCCAGGACATAGCACAGATACGCAGTATTTT
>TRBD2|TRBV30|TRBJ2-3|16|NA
CAWSAPGRGGTDTQYF
TGTGCCTGGAGTGCCCCGGGGCGGGGGGGCACAGATACGCAGTATTTT
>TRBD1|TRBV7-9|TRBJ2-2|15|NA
CASSQRTGDAGELFF
TGTGCCAGCAGCCAGCGGACAGGGGACGCCGGGGAGCTGTTTTTT